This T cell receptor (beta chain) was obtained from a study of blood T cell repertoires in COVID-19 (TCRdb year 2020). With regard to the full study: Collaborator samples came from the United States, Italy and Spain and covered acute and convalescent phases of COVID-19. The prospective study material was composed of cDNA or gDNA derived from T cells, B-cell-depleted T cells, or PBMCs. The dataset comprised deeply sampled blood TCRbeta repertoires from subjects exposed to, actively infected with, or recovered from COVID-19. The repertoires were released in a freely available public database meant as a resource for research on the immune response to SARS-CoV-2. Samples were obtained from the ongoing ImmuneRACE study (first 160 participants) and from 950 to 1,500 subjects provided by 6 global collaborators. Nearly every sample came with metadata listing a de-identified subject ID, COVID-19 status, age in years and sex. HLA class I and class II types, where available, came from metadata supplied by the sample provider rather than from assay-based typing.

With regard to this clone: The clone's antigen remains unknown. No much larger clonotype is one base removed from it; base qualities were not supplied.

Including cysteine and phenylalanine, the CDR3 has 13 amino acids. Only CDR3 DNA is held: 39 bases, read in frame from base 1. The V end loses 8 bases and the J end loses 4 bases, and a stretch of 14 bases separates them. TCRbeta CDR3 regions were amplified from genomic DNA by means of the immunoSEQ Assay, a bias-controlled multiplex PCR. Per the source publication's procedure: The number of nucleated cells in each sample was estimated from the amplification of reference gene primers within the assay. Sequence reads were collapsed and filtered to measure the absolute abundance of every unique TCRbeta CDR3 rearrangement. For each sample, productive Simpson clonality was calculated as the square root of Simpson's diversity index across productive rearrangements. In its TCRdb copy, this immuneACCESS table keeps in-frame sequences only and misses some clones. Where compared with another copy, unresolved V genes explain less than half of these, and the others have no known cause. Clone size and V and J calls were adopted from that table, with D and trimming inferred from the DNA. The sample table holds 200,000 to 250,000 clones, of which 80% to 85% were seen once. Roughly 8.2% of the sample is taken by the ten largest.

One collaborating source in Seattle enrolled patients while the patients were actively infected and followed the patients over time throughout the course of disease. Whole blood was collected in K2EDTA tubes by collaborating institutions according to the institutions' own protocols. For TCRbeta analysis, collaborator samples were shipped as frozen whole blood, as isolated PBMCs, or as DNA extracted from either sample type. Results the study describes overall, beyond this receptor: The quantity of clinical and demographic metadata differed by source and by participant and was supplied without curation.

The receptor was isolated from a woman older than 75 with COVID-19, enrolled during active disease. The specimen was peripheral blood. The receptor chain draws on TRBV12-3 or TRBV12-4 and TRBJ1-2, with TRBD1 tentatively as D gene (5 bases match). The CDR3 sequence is CASRRGASYGYTF. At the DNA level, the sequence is TGTGCCAGCCGTAGGGGTGCCTCCTATGGCTACACCTTC.